This T cell receptor (beta chain) was recovered during a study of tumor-infiltrating lymphocytes in primary liver carcinoma. CDR3 length equals 15 residues. With 8 bases clipped from V and 5 bases from J, the junction kept 8 bases outside the gene matches. CDR1 is LNHDA and CDR2 is SQIVND in the germline V gene (reference sequence). This clonotype was counted a few times. A much more abundant neighbour one base away suggests this may be a read error. The authors made TCR beta cDNA from 450 to 600 ng total RNA with a constant-region primer. Three nested multiplex PCR rounds of slightly modified ARM-PCR generated TCR beta libraries. For approximately 11 cycles apiece, the opening two PCR rounds ran with TRBV1-TRBV30 forward primers and a C-beta reverse primer. TCRdb called the multiplex PCR reads again in MiXCR, with one record for every CDR3 protein. The table has tens of thousands of distinct CDR3 sequences, about 68% seen once.

Extraction of RNA together with DNA used roughly 20-32 mg of unsorted bulk tissue. Sequences were obtained from liver tumor tissue from sampling region 2. The subset: tumor region T2, inferior pole. The V gene is TRBV19, the J gene TRBJ2-1; 11 bases agree with TRBD2. This TCR came from a man aged 35-49 years with primary liver carcinoma and hepatitis B virus infection. Here the CDR3 reads CASELAGVVNNEQFF. For the CDR3, the DNA is TGTGCCAGTGAACTAGCGGGAGTGGTGAACAATGAGCAGTTCTTC.